These 7 T cell receptor beta chains were all obtained from the same sample, sequenced in a study of T cells after yellow fever vaccination. One entry per CDR3 protein, called by TCRdb with MiXCR from the 5' RACE reads. The data contain about 63,000 distinct CDR3 sequences, approximately 8% of them singletons. The sample consisted of CD8+ T cells sorted from PBMCs, taken 15 days after the yellow fever booster vaccination. The receptor set was obtained from a man between 25 and 39 years old who received the YFV17D yellow fever vaccine.

This clonotype was seen many times. The V call is TRBV7-9, the J call TRBJ2-1; TRBD2 matches at 14 bases. The germline gives CDR1 SEHNR, CDR2 FQNEAQ (reference sequence). The CDR3 consists of 14 residues. Trimming at V came to 8 bases and at J to 6 bases, leaving 3 bases not matched to a gene. Here the CDR3 reads CASYGTSGSNEQFF. CDR3 sequence (DNA): TGTGCCAGCTATGGGACTAGCGGGAGCAATGAGCAGTTCTTC.

This clonotype has a count of ten or more. The rearrangement links TRBV6-5 to TRBJ2-6; the D is unclear. This CDR3 has 13 amino acids. Germline V CDR1 and CDR2: MNHEY, SVGAGI. V lost 2 bases, J lost 3 bases, and 2 bases lay in between. The CDR3 DNA reads TGTGCCAGCAGTTACAGTGGGGCCAACGTCCTGACTTTC. Encoded protein: CASSYSGANVLTF.

This clonotype turned up a few times. This sequence joins TRBV7-2 and TRBJ2-7; D is possibly TRBD1 (5 bases). CDR1 and CDR2 (germline): SGHTA, FQGNSA. Trimming stripped 2 bases from V and 2 bases from J, with 13 bases between. This CDR3 comprises 15 residues. Here the CDR3 DNA reads TGTGCCAGCAGCTTATTCCAGGGTGGCCCCTACGAGCAGTACTTC. Protein sequence: CASSLFQGGPYEQYF.

A few counts support this clonotype. CDR3 DNA sequence: TGTGCCAGCAGTTTCCCGAACAATGAGCAGTTCTTC. It is translated as CASSFPNNEQFF. This chain uses TRBV12-3 or TRBV12-4 with TRBJ2-1, with no clear D. The ends were cut back, 3 bases at V and 5 bases at J, with 5 bases in the middle. This CDR3 comprises 12 residues.

This clonotype has a count of ten or more. The rearrangement joins TRBV20-1 to TRBJ2-7, with 11 bases lining up with TRBD1. Germline CDR1 reads DFQATT; CDR2 reads SNEGSKA (reference sequence). V shed 1 base, J shed 6 bases, and the junction held 5 bases outside the gene matches. The CDR3 contains 14 residues. The CDR3 DNA reads as TGCAGTGCTAGAGGACAGGACAGGGGGCTCGAGCAGTACTTC. Encoded protein: CSARGQDRGLEQYF.

This clonotype was picked up many times. V is TRBV14 and J is TRBJ2-1, with 11 bases matching TRBD1. Trimming cost V 3 bases and J 4 bases; bases outside gene matches: 5. Germline-derived CDR1 and CDR2 are SGHDN and FVKESK. The CDR3 loop spans 16 amino acids. CDR3 amino acids: CASSHLDRGLYNEQFF. CDR3 bases: TGTGCCAGCAGCCATTTGGACAGGGGGCTTTACAATGAGCAGTTCTTC.

This clonotype was found many times. V gene TRBV7-3 combines with J gene TRBJ2-3; maybe TRBD2 (6 bases). The CDR3 is made up of 18 amino acids. Germline V gene lookup returns CDR1 SGHTA and CDR2 FQGTGA. V gave up 2 bases and J gave up 2 bases, with 20 bases separating them. The CDR3 nucleotides are TGTGCCAGCAGCTTAGGCCCTTTCGGGAGTGGGCACACAGATACGCAGTATTTT. Protein product: CASSLGPFGSGHTDTQYF.